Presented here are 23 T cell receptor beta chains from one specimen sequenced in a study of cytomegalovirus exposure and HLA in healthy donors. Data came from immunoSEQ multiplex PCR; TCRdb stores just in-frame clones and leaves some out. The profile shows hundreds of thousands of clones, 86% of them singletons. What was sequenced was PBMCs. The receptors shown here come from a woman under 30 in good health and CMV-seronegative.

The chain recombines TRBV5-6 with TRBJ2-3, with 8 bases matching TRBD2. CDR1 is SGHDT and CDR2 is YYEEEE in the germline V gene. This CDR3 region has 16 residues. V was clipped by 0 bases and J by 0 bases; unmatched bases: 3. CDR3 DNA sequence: TGTGCCAGCAGCTTGGGCAGCGGGGGTAGCACAGATACGCAGTATTTT. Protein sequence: CASSLGSGGSTDTQYF.

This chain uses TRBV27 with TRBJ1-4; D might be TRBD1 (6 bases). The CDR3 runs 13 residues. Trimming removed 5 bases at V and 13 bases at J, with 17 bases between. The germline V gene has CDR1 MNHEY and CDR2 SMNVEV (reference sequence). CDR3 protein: CASSVDTGQGLFF. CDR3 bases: TGTGCCAGCAGTGTGGATACAGGGCAAGGACTGTTTTTT.

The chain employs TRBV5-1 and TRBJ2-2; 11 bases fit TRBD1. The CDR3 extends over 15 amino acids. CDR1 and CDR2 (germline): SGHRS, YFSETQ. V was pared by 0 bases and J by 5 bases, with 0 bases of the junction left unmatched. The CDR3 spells CASSLGDRGTGELFF. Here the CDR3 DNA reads TGCGCCAGCAGCTTGGGGGACAGGGGGACCGGGGAGCTGTTTTTT.

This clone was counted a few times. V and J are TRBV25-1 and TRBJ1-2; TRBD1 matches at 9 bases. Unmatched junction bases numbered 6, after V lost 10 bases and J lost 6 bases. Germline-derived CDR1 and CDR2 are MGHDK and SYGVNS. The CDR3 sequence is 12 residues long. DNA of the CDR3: TGTGCCACACAGACAGGGGGTAATGGCTACACCTTC. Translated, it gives CATQTGGNGYTF.

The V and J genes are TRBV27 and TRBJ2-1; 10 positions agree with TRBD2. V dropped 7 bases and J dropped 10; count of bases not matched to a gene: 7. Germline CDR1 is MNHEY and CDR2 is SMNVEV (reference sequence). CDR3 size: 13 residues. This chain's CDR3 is CASTSSGGAEQFF. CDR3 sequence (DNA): TGTGCCAGCACATCGAGCGGGGGGGCGGAGCAGTTCTTC.

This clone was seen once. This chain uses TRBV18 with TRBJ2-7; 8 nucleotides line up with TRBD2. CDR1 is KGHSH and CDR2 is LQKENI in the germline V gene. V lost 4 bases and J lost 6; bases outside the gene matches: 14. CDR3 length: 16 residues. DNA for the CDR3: TGTGCCAGCTCACAGATTCCCGGTAGCGGGGAGGGCGAGCAGTACTTC. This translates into CASSQIPGSGEGEQYF.

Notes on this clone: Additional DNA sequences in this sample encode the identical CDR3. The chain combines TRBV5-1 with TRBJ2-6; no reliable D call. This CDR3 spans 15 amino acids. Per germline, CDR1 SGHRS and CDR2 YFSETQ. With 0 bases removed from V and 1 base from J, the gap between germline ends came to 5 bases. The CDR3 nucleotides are TGCGCCAGCAGCTTGGAATCATCTGGGGCCAACGTCCTGACTTTC. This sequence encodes CASSLESSGANVLTF.

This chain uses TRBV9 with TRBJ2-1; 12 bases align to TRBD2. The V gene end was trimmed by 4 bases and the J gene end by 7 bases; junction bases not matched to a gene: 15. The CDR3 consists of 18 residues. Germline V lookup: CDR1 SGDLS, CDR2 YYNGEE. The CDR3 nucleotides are TGTGCCAGCAGCTCTCTCACAACGGCTAGCGGGAGGGCAAATGAGCAGTTCTTC. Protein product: CASSSLTTASGRANEQFF.

The CDR3 protein is CASSIGRDSSYEQYF. The DNA of the CDR3 is TGTGCCAGTAGTATAGGGCGGGACAGTTCCTACGAGCAGTACTTC. The rearrangement uses TRBV19 and TRBJ2-7; D perhaps matches TRBD1 (7 bases). Germline loops: CDR1 LNHDA, CDR2 SQIVND (reference sequence). Trimming removed 1 base from V and 1 base from J, with 11 bases in between. The CDR3 length is 15 residues. The variable domain in full, completed from reference TRBV19 and TRBJ2-7, reads DGGITQSPKYLFRKEGQNVTLSCEQNLNHDAMYWYRQDPGQGLRLIYYSQIVNDFQKGDIAEGYSVSREKKESFPLTVTSAQKNPTAFYLCASSIGRDSSYEQYFGPGTRLTVT.

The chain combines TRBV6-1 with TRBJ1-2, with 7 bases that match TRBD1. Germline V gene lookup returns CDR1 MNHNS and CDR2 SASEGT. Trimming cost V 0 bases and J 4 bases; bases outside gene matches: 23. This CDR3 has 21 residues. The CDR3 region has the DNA TGTGCCAGCAGTGAAGCGCTCGGGGCTTGGGACAGCTCAAACCTTTCCTATGGCTACACCTTC. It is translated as CASSEALGAWDSSNLSYGYTF.

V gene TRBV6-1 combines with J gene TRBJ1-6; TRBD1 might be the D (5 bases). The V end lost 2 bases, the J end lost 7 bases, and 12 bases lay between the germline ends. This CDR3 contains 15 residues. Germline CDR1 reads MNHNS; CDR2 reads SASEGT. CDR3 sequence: CASSELAGSNSPLHF. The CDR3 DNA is TGTGCCAGCAGTGAATTGGCAGGGTCGAATTCACCCCTCCACTTT.

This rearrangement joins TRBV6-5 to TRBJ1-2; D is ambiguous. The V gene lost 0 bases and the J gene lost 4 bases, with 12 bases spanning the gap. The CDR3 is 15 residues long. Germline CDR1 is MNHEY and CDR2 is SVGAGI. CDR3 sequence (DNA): TGTGCCAGCAGTTACTCCGAGGCTTCTGGCTATGGCTACACCTTC. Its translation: CASSYSEASGYGYTF.

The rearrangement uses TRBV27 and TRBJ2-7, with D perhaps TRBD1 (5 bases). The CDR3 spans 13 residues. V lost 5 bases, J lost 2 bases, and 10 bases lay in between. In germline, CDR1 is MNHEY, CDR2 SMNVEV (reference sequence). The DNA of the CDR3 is TGTGCCAGCAGTGCAGGGTGGGCCTACGAGCAGTACTTC. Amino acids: CASSAGWAYEQYF.

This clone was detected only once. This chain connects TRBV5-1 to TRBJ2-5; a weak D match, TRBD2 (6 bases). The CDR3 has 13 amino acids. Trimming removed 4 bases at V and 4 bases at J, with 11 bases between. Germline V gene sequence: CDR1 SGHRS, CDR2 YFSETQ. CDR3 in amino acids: CASSEGGVETQYF. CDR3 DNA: TGCGCCAGCAGCGAGGGAGGCGTAGAGACCCAGTACTTC.

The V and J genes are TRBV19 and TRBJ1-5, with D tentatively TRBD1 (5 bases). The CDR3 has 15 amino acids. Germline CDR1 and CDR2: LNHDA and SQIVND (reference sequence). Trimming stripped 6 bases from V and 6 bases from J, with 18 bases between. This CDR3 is CASRDQGRASQPQHF. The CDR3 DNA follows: TGTGCCAGTAGAGATCAGGGCCGGGCAAGTCAGCCCCAGCATTTT.

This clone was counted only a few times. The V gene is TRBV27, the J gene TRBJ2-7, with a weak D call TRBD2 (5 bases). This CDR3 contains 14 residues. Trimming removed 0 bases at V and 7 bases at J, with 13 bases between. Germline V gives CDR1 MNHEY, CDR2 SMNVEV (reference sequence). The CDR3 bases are TGTGCCAGCAGTTTATCGGTATCGGGGAAGGAGCAGTACTTC. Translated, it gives CASSLSVSGKEQYF.

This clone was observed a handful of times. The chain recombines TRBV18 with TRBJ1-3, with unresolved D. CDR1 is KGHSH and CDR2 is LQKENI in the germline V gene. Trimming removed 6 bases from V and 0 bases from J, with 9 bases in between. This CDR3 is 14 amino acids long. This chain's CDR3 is CASSAEASGNTIYF. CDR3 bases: TGTGCCAGCTCGGCCGAGGCCTCTGGAAACACCATATATTTT.

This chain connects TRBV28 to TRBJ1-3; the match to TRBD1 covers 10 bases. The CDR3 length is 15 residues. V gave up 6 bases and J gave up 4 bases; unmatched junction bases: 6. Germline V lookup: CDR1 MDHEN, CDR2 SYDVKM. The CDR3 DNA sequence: TGTGCCAGCAGCCCGACAGGGGGCTCAGGAAACACCATATATTTT. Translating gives CASSPTGGSGNTIYF.

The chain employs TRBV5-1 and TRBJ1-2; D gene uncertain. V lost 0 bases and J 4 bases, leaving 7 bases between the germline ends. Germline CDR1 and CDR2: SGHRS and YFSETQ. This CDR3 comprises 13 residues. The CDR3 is CASSLGGGYGYTF. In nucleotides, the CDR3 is TGCGCCAGCAGCTTGGGAGGCGGCTATGGCTACACCTTC.

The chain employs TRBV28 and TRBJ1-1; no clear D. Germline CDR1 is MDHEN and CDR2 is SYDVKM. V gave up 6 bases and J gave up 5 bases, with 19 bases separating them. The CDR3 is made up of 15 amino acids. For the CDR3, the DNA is TGTGCCAGCAGCAACTCCGCCACGGGAGGGACTGAAGCTTTCTTT. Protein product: CASSNSATGGTEAFF. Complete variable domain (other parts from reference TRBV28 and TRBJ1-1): DVKVTQSSRYLVKRTGEKVFLECVQDMDHENMFWYRQDPGLGLRLIYFSYDVKMKEKGDIPEGYSVSREKKERFSLILESASTNQTSMYLCASSNSATGGTEAFFGQGTRLTVV.

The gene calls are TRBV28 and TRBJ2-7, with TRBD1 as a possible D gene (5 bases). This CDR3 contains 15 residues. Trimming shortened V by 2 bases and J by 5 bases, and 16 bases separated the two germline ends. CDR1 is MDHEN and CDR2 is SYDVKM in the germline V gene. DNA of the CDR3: TGTGCCAGCAGTTTAATCGGCAGGGTGGGCCACGAGCAGTACTTC. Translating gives CASSLIGRVGHEQYF. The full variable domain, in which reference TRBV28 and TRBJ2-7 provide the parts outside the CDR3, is DVKVTQSSRYLVKRTGEKVFLECVQDMDHENMFWYRQDPGLGLRLIYFSYDVKMKEKGDIPEGYSVSREKKERFSLILESASTNQTSMYLCASSLIGRVGHEQYFGPGTRLTVT.

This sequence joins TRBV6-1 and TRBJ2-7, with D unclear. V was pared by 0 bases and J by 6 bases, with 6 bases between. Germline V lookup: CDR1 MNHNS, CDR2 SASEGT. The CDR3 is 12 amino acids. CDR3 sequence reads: CASSEAAPEQYF. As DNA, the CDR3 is TGTGCCAGCAGTGAAGCTGCGCCCGAGCAGTACTTC.

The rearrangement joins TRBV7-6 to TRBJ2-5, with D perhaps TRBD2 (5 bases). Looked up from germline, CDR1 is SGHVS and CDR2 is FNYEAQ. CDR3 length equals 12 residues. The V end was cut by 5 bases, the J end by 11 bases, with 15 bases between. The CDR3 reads CASSRPGGGQYF. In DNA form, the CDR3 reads TGTGCCAGCAGCCGACCCGGAGGTGGACAGTACTTC.